There are a few counts of the clone carrying this T cell receptor (beta chain). PBMCs numbering at least 7 million were isolated per sample. For the second PCR, which ran for about 7 to 11 cycles, a sample-barcoded 5' primer and a J-beta primer mix were used. All cDNA molecules were each tagged by a template-switch adaptor with 12 random nucleotides. A single record per CDR3 protein comes from TCRdb applying MiXCR to the 5' RACE reads. The sample contains 1.4 million to 1.5 million distinct CDR3 sequences, 40% to 50% of which appear only once. V lost 3 bases, J lost 2 bases, and 3 bases stayed unmatched. This CDR3 contains 16 residues. Germline V CDR1 and CDR2: LNHNV, YYDKDF (reference sequence). This entry belongs to a study of blood T cells in healthy people across ages.

The sequence came from a woman aged 18-35 years in good health. Input material: blood. The rearrangement links TRBV15 to TRBJ2-1; 11 positions agree with TRBD2. The CDR3 DNA reads as TGTGCCACCAGCAGGGAACTAGCGGGAGCCTACAATGAGCAGTTCTTC. Amino acid sequence: CATSRELAGAYNEQFF.